This is a list of T cell receptor beta chains from one sample in a study of T cells in Graves' hyperthyroidism and ophthalmopathy. TCRdb processed the multiplex PCR reads anew with MiXCR; each CDR3 protein has one entry. The repertoire holds roughly 740,000 distinct CDR3 sequences, with about a sixth as singletons. Material for sequencing was blood. These TCRs come from a man aged 18 to 29 with Graves' hyperthyroidism. CDR3s include the opening cysteine and the closing phenylalanine or tryptophan. A D gene is named only where the DNA matches it firmly. Clone size appears in some rows only: once, few, many, or a class for an expanded clone.

V: TRBV19
length: 13
D: .
size: .
J: TRBJ1-4
DNA: TGTGCCAGTAATATCGGGGAAGGGGAAAAACTGTTTTTT
CDR3: CASNIGEGEKLFF

V: TRBV20-1
length: 15
D: .
size: few
J: TRBJ2-7
DNA: TGCAGTGCTAGAGAGGGACTTGGGCGACGGGCCGAGCAGTACTTC
CDR3: CSAREGLGRRAEQYF

V: TRBV11-1
length: 14
D: .
size: .
J: TRBJ1-4
DNA: TGTGCCAGCAGCCCCCTAGGAGGGAATGAAAAACTGTTTTTT
CDR3: CASSPLGGNEKLFF

V: TRBV20-1
length: 14
D: TRBD2
size: .
J: TRBJ2-3
DNA: TGCAGTGCCACCCTAGCGGGAACACAAGATACGCAGTATTTT
CDR3: CSATLAGTQDTQYF

V: TRBV6-2/TRBV6-3
length: 15
D: .
size: many
J: TRBJ2-1
DNA: TGTGCCAGCAGCCAGGGCCGGACCCTATACAATGAGCAGTTCTTC
CDR3: CASSQGRTLYNEQFF

V: TRBV7-9
length: 16
D: TRBD1
size: many
J: TRBJ1-1
DNA: TGTGCCAGCAGCTTGGGGACAGGGGGCGCGGACACTGAAGCTTTCTTT
CDR3: CASSLGTGGADTEAFF

V: TRBV5-1
length: 14
D: .
size: few
J: TRBJ1-4
DNA: TGCGCCAGCAGCTTGGGGGAACAGGGATATGGACTGTTTTTT
CDR3: CASSLGEQGYGLFF

V: TRBV20-1
length: 17
D: TRBD2
size: few
J: TRBJ2-3
DNA: TGCAGTGCAACGGACGGGGGGAGCGGGAGGTTATTGGATACGCAGTATTTT
CDR3: CSATDGGSGRLLDTQYF

V: TRBV20-1
length: 16
D: TRBD1
size: few
J: TRBJ1-5
DNA: TGCAGTGCTAGAGATCGACAGGGAGGACGCAATCAGCCCCAGCATTTT
CDR3: CSARDRQGGRNQPQHF

V: TRBV2
length: 14
D: .
size: many
J: TRBJ2-2
DNA: TGTGCCAGCAGTAGGGGGACCTCCACCGGGGAGCTGTTTTTT
CDR3: CASSRGTSTGELFF

V: TRBV15
length: 13
D: TRBD1
size: few
J: TRBJ2-7
DNA: TGTGCCACCAGCAGCGACAGGGTAGTCGAGCAGTACTTC
CDR3: CATSSDRVVEQYF

V: TRBV24-1
length: 14
D: .
size: few
J: TRBJ1-2
DNA: TGTGCCACCAGTGACAGAGACAGGAACTATGGCTACACCTTC
CDR3: CATSDRDRNYGYTF

V: TRBV11-3
length: 15
D: TRBD1
size: many
J: TRBJ2-2
DNA: TGTGCCAGCAGCGCCCGGACAGGGAACACCGGGGAGCTGTTTTTT
CDR3: CASSARTGNTGELFF

V: TRBV14
length: 15
D: .
size: few
J: TRBJ2-3
DNA: TGTGCCAGCAGCCAAGGGGGATGGCGAACAGATACGCAGTATTTT
CDR3: CASSQGGWRTDTQYF

V: TRBV20-1
length: 13
D: TRBD2
size: few
J: TRBJ2-7
DNA: TGCAGTGCCACCGGGACTAGCTTCTACGAGCAGTACTTC
CDR3: CSATGTSFYEQYF

V: TRBV18
length: 13
D: .
size: many
J: TRBJ2-5
DNA: TGTGCCAGCTCAAGCCACGGCCAAGAGACCCAGTACTTC
CDR3: CASSSHGQETQYF

V: TRBV28
length: 15
D: .
size: .
J: TRBJ1-5
DNA: TGTGCCAGCAGTTCCGCGGACAGTTCAAGTCAGCCCCAGCATTTT
CDR3: CASSSADSSSQPQHF

V: TRBV30
length: 13
D: .
size: few
J: TRBJ1-2
DNA: TGTGCCTGGAGAAAAGGGCGAAACTATGGCTACACCTTC
CDR3: CAWRKGRNYGYTF

V: TRBV4-2
length: 16
D: .
size: .
J: TRBJ1-4
DNA: TGTGCCAGCAGCCAAGATCGGGCCGCGATAGGGGAAAAACTGTTTTTT
CDR3: CASSQDRAAIGEKLFF

V: TRBV5-6
length: 14
D: .
size: .
J: TRBJ2-3
DNA: TGTGCCAGCAGTCGTCCTGGACACACAGATACGCAGTATTTT
CDR3: CASSRPGHTDTQYF

V: TRBV28
length: 16
D: .
size: few
J: TRBJ1-4
DNA: TGTGCCACCTTATTTGGGAGGGGTGGCACTAATGAAAAACTGTTTTTT
CDR3: CATLFGRGGTNEKLFF

V: TRBV3-1
length: 14
D: .
size: many
J: TRBJ2-1
DNA: TGTGCCAGCAGCAGGGGACCCTCGGACAATGAGCAGTTCTTC
CDR3: CASSRGPSDNEQFF

V: TRBV18
length: 15
D: .
size: many
J: TRBJ1-6
DNA: TGTGCCAGCTCACCAAGCCACCCACCTAATTCACCCCTCCACTTT
CDR3: CASSPSHPPNSPLHF

V: TRBV5-1
length: 15
D: .
size: .
J: TRBJ1-1
DNA: TGCGCCAGCATGCAGACCCCTTCCCTGAACACTGAAGCTTTCTTT
CDR3: CASMQTPSLNTEAFF

V: TRBV28
length: 16
D: TRBD1
size: .
J: TRBJ2-2
DNA: TGTGCCAGCAACGCTCCCGACAGGGGCGACACCGGGGAGCTGTTTTTT
CDR3: CASNAPDRGDTGELFF

V: TRBV27
length: 15
D: .
size: many
J: TRBJ2-7
DNA: TGTGCCAGCAGTCCGATGGGGACGGTCTCCTACGAGCAGTACTTC
CDR3: CASSPMGTVSYEQYF

V: TRBV12-3/TRBV12-4
length: 13
D: .
size: many
J: TRBJ2-7
DNA: TGTGCCAGCAGTTTACCCGGGGTGGGGGAGCAGTACTTC
CDR3: CASSLPGVGEQYF

V: TRBV2
length: 15
D: .
size: few
J: TRBJ1-5
DNA: TGTGCCAGCAGTTCTGACGTGGGGAGAAATCAGCCCCAGCATTTT
CDR3: CASSSDVGRNQPQHF

V: TRBV29-1
length: 13
D: .
size: .
J: TRBJ2-5
DNA: TGCAGCGCCTCACGGACAGACCAAGAGACCCAGTACTTC
CDR3: CSASRTDQETQYF

V: TRBV6-2/TRBV6-3
length: 14
D: .
size: many
J: TRBJ2-7
DNA: TGTGCCAGCAGTTACACGGGACTTACTTACGAGCAGTACTTC
CDR3: CASSYTGLTYEQYF

V: TRBV15
length: 15
D: .
size: many
J: TRBJ1-2
DNA: TGTGCCACCAGCAGAGATAGGAAACAGTTCTATGGCTACACCTTC
CDR3: CATSRDRKQFYGYTF

V: TRBV28
length: 15
D: TRBD2
size: many
J: TRBJ2-1
DNA: TGTGCCAGCAGTTCTGGACTAGCGGGAGTAGATGAGCAGTTCTTC
CDR3: CASSSGLAGVDEQFF

V: TRBV28
length: 14
D: TRBD1
size: few
J: TRBJ2-5
DNA: TGTGCCAGCAGTGCTCCCGGGACAGGGGGCGGCCAGTACTTC
CDR3: CASSAPGTGGGQYF

V: TRBV5-5
length: 16
D: .
size: many
J: TRBJ2-3
DNA: TGTGCCAGCAGCTTGGTACGCGGAACTAGCACAGATACGCAGTATTTT
CDR3: CASSLVRGTSTDTQYF

V: TRBV24-1
length: 15
D: .
size: .
J: TRBJ2-2
DNA: TGTGCCACCAGTGATTTGAAGAAGCACACCGGGGAGCTGTTTTTT
CDR3: CATSDLKKHTGELFF

V: TRBV28
length: 14
D: .
size: many
J: TRBJ1-5
DNA: TGTGCCAGCAGTTTAGCAGGGTGGGGTCAGCCCCAGCATTTT
CDR3: CASSLAGWGQPQHF

V: TRBV10-3
length: 13
D: .
size: .
J: TRBJ2-1
DNA: TGTGCCATCAGTGAAAGGTCCCGTGGTGAGCAGTTCTTC
CDR3: CAISERSRGEQFF

V: TRBV12-5
length: 12
D: .
size: .
J: TRBJ2-5
DNA: TGTGCTAGTGGTCCACAGCCGGAGACCCAGTACTTC
CDR3: CASGPQPETQYF

V: TRBV20-1
length: 14
D: TRBD2
size: many
J: TRBJ2-1
DNA: TGCAGTGCCACACCGGGACTAGCGATCAATGAGCAGTTCTTC
CDR3: CSATPGLAINEQFF

V: TRBV3-1
length: 14
D: .
size: many
J: TRBJ2-7
DNA: TGTGCCAGCAGCCCAAGGGGGGTCTCCTACGAGCAGTACTTC
CDR3: CASSPRGVSYEQYF

V: TRBV10-2
length: 16
D: .
size: many
J: TRBJ1-1
DNA: TGCGCCAGCAGTTCTCAGGGTTTAGTGGTGAGCACTGAAGCTTTCTTT
CDR3: CASSSQGLVVSTEAFF

V: TRBV6-1
length: 13
D: .
size: many
J: TRBJ1-5
DNA: TGTGCCAGCAGTTACGGAACAGGGCAGCCCCAGCATTTT
CDR3: CASSYGTGQPQHF

V: TRBV15
length: 14
D: .
size: .
J: TRBJ1-1
DNA: TGTGCCACCAGCAGGGTGGCAGGGGACACTGAAGCTTTCTTT
CDR3: CATSRVAGDTEAFF

V: TRBV11-2
length: 15
D: TRBD2
size: many
J: TRBJ2-7
DNA: TGTGCCAGCAGACACGGGACTAGCGGGTACAACGAGCAGTACTTC
CDR3: CASRHGTSGYNEQYF

V: TRBV5-5
length: 14
D: .
size: many
J: TRBJ2-7
DNA: TGTGCCAGCAGCTTTCTTTCTAGCTCCTACGAGCAGTACTTC
CDR3: CASSFLSSSYEQYF